This TCR beta chain is from a study of cytomegalovirus exposure and HLA in healthy donors. Study results and limitations: High sensitivity and specificity were reportedly achieved when the classifier diagnosed cytomegalovirus status. It was confirmed in vitro that a few of the CMV-associated chains were specific for CMV antigens. Per a later analysis, about 18,000 TCR beta sequences showed association with HLA alleles at 0.05 false discovery rate.

Note on this clone: Its antigen is undetermined.

Germline V gene lookup returns CDR1 SGHVS and CDR2 FNYEAQ. The CDR3 spans 15 residues. Losses at the gene ends were 5 bases for V and 4 bases for J; bases not matched to a gene: 8. Use of 60 Vbeta and 13 Jbeta primers characterized the PCR. Authors' methods: Later, an analysis found around 80 million unique TCR beta chains, and 10 million to 11 million of these were shared. Some clones are missing from TCRdb's copy, which holds only in-frame ones; the method was immunoSEQ multiplex PCR. For V, J and clone size, that table is used; D and trimming come from the DNA. The sample lists approximately 58,000 clones; about 83% were seen once.

The sequence came from a man aged 25 to 40 in good health and CMV-seronegative. This chain links TRBV7-6 with TRBJ2-5, with 9 bases aligning to TRBD1. The sample consisted of PBMCs. The CDR3 region is CASSPTGGVRETQYF. The CDR3 DNA follows: TGTGCCAGCAGCCCGACAGGGGGGGTGCGAGAGACCCAGTACTTC.